This TCR beta chain appears in the sequencing data of a study of graft-versus-host responses after intestinal transplantation. In the study overall: Recipients got multivisceral, liver-intestinal, or isolated intestinal transplants. Induction with anti-thymocyte globulin, then tacrolimus and steroids for three to four years, was given to all recipients.

V was pared by 1 base and J by 7 bases, with 12 bases between. This CDR3 is built from 13 residues. The germline CDR1 and CDR2 sequences are SGHKS and YYEKEE (reference sequence). This clone turned up a few times. The method was immunoSEQ multiplex PCR; TCRdb's version includes in-frame clones alone and lacks a portion of them. The data contain over 6,500 clones, around a quarter of them seen just once; the ten biggest clones take up 6% to 6.5%. Roughly 200,000 CFSE-labeled responder cells were plated with roughly 200,000 irradiated, violet-dye-labeled stimulator cells. Study observations and caveats: There were GvH clones found in recipient marrow, and some of them appeared first in ileum or blood.

This sample comprised alloreactive CD8+ T cells from a mixed lymphocyte reaction culture, obtained before transplantation. Subset defined: CFSE-low proliferating T cells sorted from approximately six-day pre-transplant mixed lymphocyte reaction (GvH or HvG direction). This receptor was taken from a human patient who was an organ donor for intestinal transplantation. The chain employs TRBV5-5 and TRBJ2-7; D is tentatively TRBD1 or TRBD2 (6 bases each). CDR3 residues: CASSLWGAGEQYF. The CDR3 nucleotides read TGTGCCAGCAGCTTGTGGGGGGCGGGTGAGCAGTACTTC.